One sample yielded the 28 T cell receptor beta chains listed below, sequenced in a study of monozygotic twins with inflammatory bowel disease. TCRdb reanalyzed the 5' RACE reads and collapses them to one entry per CDR3 protein, without DNA. The sample includes 300,000 to 450,000 distinct CDR3 sequences. Sequenced material: blood. The receptors were gathered from a human donor with ulcerative colitis or Crohn's disease, or a healthy co-twin of an affected twin (not recorded which).

This chain's CDR3 is CASSLAASGSYEQYF. The J gene is TRBJ2-7, the V gene TRBV11-2; lacking DNA, the TRBD2 call made by TCRdb goes unchecked. Germline assignment: CDR1 SGHAT and CDR2 FQNNGV. The CDR3 has 15 residues.

J is TRBJ1-2 and V is TRBV6-1. CDR3 size: 14 residues. Germline V gives CDR1 MNHNS, CDR2 SASEGT. The CDR3 region is CASRAGGRDYGYTF.

The chain recombines TRBV20-1 with TRBJ2-7; absent DNA, TCRdb's TRBD2 call cannot be checked. CDR1 and CDR2 (germline): DFQATT, SNEGSKA (reference sequence). The CDR3 sequence is 14 residues long. The CDR3 protein is CSAPASGGTYEQYF.

The chain links TRBV7-8 to TRBJ2-4; the D call of TRBD1 rests on TCRdb alone, since no DNA is present to check it. This CDR3 comprises 12 residues. Germline lookup yields CDR1 SGHVS and CDR2 FQNEAQ. The chain's CDR3 is CASSLDRGIQYF.

This chain joins TRBV29-1 and TRBJ2-2; as DNA is missing, the TRBD1 call by TCRdb cannot be tested. Germline V CDR1 and CDR2: SQVTM, ANQGSEA. The CDR3 has 14 amino acids. The CDR3 reads CSAGDRVSAGELFF.

The gene calls are TRBV20-1 and TRBJ2-1; with no DNA, the TCRdb D assignment of TRBD2 cannot be verified. Germline V gene sequence: CDR1 DFQATT, CDR2 SNEGSKA (reference sequence). The length of the CDR3 is 11 residues. CDR3 loop: CSAAARIGEFF.

V usage is TRBV12-3 or TRBV12-4 and J usage is TRBJ2-4; the TCRdb call, TRBD2, lacks DNA for checking. This CDR3 is 17 amino acids long. The CDR3 loop is CASSREGLVGRLNIQYF.

The chain is built from TRBV7-9 and TRBJ2-3; TCRdb lists TRBD1, though no DNA is available to test this call. Germline CDR1 is SEHNR and CDR2 is FQNEAQ (reference sequence). The CDR3 runs to 15 residues. The CDR3 loop reads CASSPSGPTPGTQYF.

The chain uses TRBV7-2 and TRBJ2-1. The CDR3 covers 14 residues. Per the germline V gene, CDR1 is SGHTA and CDR2 is FQGNSA. The CDR3 loop reads CASSLALGYNEQFF.

The chain links TRBV28 to TRBJ2-5; TCRdb picks TRBD2, but there is no DNA to check that call. The CDR3 sequence is 15 residues long. The germline V gene encodes CDR1 MDHEN and CDR2 SYDVKM. CDR3 region: CASSSQAGIQETLYF.

V gene TRBV7-9 combines with J gene TRBJ2-3. The CDR3 contains 12 residues. CDR1 and CDR2 from the germline V gene are SEHNR and FQNEAQ (reference sequence). The CDR3 protein is CASSLGQNTQYF.

CDR3 in amino acids: CSADPRGQEYQETQYF. The genes are TRBV20-1 and TRBJ2-5; the D call of TRBD1 rests on TCRdb alone, since no DNA is present to check it. The CDR3 is 16 amino acids. Germline values: CDR1 DFQATT, CDR2 SNEGSKA (reference sequence).

The CDR3 loop is CASSSAGHPYNEQFF. This sequence joins TRBV7-9 and TRBJ2-1; TCRdb calls TRBD1, which cannot be checked without DNA. Germline values: CDR1 SEHNR, CDR2 FQNEAQ (reference sequence). This CDR3 is 15 amino acids long.

The chain is built from TRBV19 and TRBJ2-2; the D call from TCRdb, TRBD1, cannot be confirmed without DNA. The germline gives CDR1 LNHDA, CDR2 SQIVND (reference sequence). The CDR3 loop spans 15 amino acids. The CDR3 here is CASSTAGGRTGELFF.

The chain uses TRBV7-2 and TRBJ1-5. The germline CDR1 and CDR2 sequences are SGHTA and FQGNSA. The CDR3 contains 15 residues. The CDR3 spells CASSLGQASNQPQHF.

V usage is TRBV18 and J usage is TRBJ1-3. This CDR3 has 15 amino acids. CDR1 is KGHSH, CDR2 LQKENI, per germline. The CDR3 loop is CASSPQKLSGNTIYF.

CDR3 amino acids: CSVRASYEQYF. The chain combines TRBV29-1 with TRBJ2-7; TCRdb picks TRBD1, but there is no DNA to check that call. The CDR3 has 11 amino acids. Germline V lookup: CDR1 SQVTM, CDR2 ANQGSEA.

This chain joins TRBV5-4 and TRBJ2-3. This CDR3 is built from 14 residues. Germline CDR1 reads SGHNT; CDR2 reads YYREEE (reference sequence). This chain's CDR3 is CASSVHGSTDTQYF.

This chain connects TRBV5-1 to TRBJ1-4. CDR1 is SGHRS, CDR2 YFSETQ, per germline. The CDR3 contains 17 residues. The CDR3 here is CASAGGGTVATNEKLFF.

This rearrangement joins TRBV11-2 to TRBJ2-5; the D call from TCRdb, TRBD1, cannot be confirmed without DNA. This CDR3 contains 11 residues. The germline gives CDR1 SGHAT, CDR2 FQNNGV. The CDR3 is CASSMGTGAYF.

The chain uses TRBV7-2 and TRBJ1-1. The germline V gene encodes CDR1 SGHTA and CDR2 FQGNSA. The CDR3 length is 14 residues. This CDR3 reads CASSLGLGNTEAFF.

The CDR3 spells CASRSGRGTTEAFF. This rearrangement joins TRBV19 to TRBJ1-1. CDR1 and CDR2 (germline): LNHDA, SQIVND (reference sequence). The CDR3 totals 14 residues.

The chain has TRBV6-5 and TRBJ1-2. The CDR3 sequence is 12 residues long. The germline CDR1 and CDR2 sequences are MNHEY and SVGAGI. CDR3 amino acids: CASASLNYGYTF.

The CDR3 sequence: CASSVGIAGSTDTQYF. The gene calls are TRBV9 and TRBJ2-3; TCRdb returns TRBD2, unconfirmable since there is no DNA. The germline V gene has CDR1 SGDLS and CDR2 YYNGEE. CDR3 size: 16 residues.

The rearrangement uses TRBV5-1 and TRBJ2-3; the TCRdb D gene call, TRBD2, has no DNA to confirm it. The CDR3 runs 14 residues. Germline assignment: CDR1 SGHRS and CDR2 YFSETQ. The CDR3 region is CASSLSSGVDTQYF.

CDR3 region: CASQVGDSYEQYF. J is TRBJ2-7 and V is TRBV18. The CDR3 is 13 amino acids. Germline CDR1 reads KGHSH; CDR2 reads LQKENI.

The J gene is TRBJ2-1, the V gene TRBV6-1; the TRBD2 assignment by TCRdb is unverifiable without DNA. This CDR3 contains 14 residues. CDR1 and CDR2 from the germline V gene are MNHNS and SASEGT. The CDR3 spells CASGAGGPYNEQFF.

The V and J genes are TRBV19 and TRBJ2-5; TCRdb's D gene call, TRBD1, goes unchecked for lack of DNA. CDR1 LNHDA and CDR2 SQIVND come from the germline V gene (reference sequence). The CDR3 totals 15 residues. This chain's CDR3 is CASKRQGRTQETQYF.